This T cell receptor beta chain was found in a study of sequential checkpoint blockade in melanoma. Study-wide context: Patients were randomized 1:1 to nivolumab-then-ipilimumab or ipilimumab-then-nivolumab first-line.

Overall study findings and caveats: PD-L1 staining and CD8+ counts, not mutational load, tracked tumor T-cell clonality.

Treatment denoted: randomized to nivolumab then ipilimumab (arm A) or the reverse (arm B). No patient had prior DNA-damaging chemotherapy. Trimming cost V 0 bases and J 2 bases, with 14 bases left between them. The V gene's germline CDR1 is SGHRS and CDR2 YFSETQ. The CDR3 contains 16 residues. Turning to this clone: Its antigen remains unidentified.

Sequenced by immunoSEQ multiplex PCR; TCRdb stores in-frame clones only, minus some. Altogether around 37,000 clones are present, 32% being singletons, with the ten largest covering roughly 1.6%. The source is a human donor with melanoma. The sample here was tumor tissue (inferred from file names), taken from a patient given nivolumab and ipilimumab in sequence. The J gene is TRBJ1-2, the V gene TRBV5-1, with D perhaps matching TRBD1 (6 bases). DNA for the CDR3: TGCGCCAGCAGCTTGGCCGTAGGGGGGCTGAACTATGGCTACACCTTC. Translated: CASSLAVGGLNYGYTF.